The 29 T cell receptor beta chains below all came from one sample that was sequenced in a study of blood T cell repertoires in COVID-19 (dated by TCRdb to 2018 to 2020). The method was the immunoSEQ multiplex PCR assay. TCRdb took this table from immuneACCESS and kept in-frame rearrangements with V and J called. Such tables lack part of the clones; where checked against another copy, unresolved V genes explain under half of the gap, and the rest is unexplained. Within this sample are 51,000 or so clones, with around 83% of them counted one time only. Clones ranked in the top ten supply roughly 7% of the sample. Sequencing was carried out using peripheral blood. These receptors came from a man between 65 and 85 years old with active COVID-19.

The chain recombines TRBV24-1 with TRBJ2-6, with 7 bases fitting TRBD1. CDR1 and CDR2 (germline): KGHDR, SFDVKD. Trimming took 3 bases from V and 0 from J; bases not matched to a gene: 4. This CDR3 has 17 residues. CDR3 sequence (DNA): TGTGCCACCAGTGATAAAAGGGGGCTCTCTGGGGCCAACGTCCTGACTTTC. Amino acids: CATSDKRGLSGANVLTF.

The chain uses TRBV25-1 and TRBJ2-3; tentative D call: TRBD2 (5 bases). The CDR3 contains 14 residues. V lost 5 bases and J 1 base, leaving 10 bases between the germline ends. CDR1 MGHDK and CDR2 SYGVNS come from the germline V gene. Written as DNA, the CDR3 is TGTGCCAGCAGTAGAGCCGGGGGCACAGATACGCAGTATTTT. It specifies CASSRAGGTDTQYF.

This clone qualifies as medium-sized. The V gene is TRBV30, the J gene TRBJ1-1; 11 nucleotides match TRBD1. Germline assignment: CDR1 GTSNPN and CDR2 SVGIG (reference sequence). Unmatched junction bases numbered 8, after V lost 5 bases and J lost 12 bases. The CDR3 has 12 residues. DNA for the CDR3: TGTGCCTGGTCCGGGACAGGGGGGATTCCTTTCTTT. Translated, it gives CAWSGTGGIPFF.

The chain employs TRBV6-6 and TRBJ1-4; D is uncertain. The CDR3 runs to 13 residues. CDR1 and CDR2 from the germline V gene are MNHNY and SVGAGI (reference sequence). Trimming shortened V by 7 bases and J by 0 bases, and 6 bases separated the two germline ends. The CDR3 bases are TGTGCCAGCACGAGAGCAACTAATGAAAAACTGTTTTTT. Its translation: CASTRATNEKLFF.

The chain has TRBV7-9 and TRBJ2-3, with a weak D call TRBD2 (6 bases). The CDR3 covers 16 residues. The germline V gene encodes CDR1 SEHNR and CDR2 FQNEAQ (reference sequence). Trimming removed 1 base from V and 2 bases from J, with 13 bases in between. The CDR3 bases are TGTGCCAGCAGCTTAGTGGCGGGGTTACCCACAGATACGCAGTATTTT. Translating gives CASSLVAGLPTDTQYF.

The chain uses TRBV6-1 and TRBJ2-7; perhaps TRBD1 as D (5 bases). CDR3 length equals 16 residues. The germline V gene encodes CDR1 MNHNS and CDR2 SASEGT. V lost 6 bases, J lost 3 bases, and 21 bases lay in between. The CDR3 here is CASRETASRAVYEQYF. The CDR3, as DNA: TGTGCCAGCAGGGAAACGGCCAGCAGGGCAGTCTACGAGCAGTACTTC.

The chain combines TRBV7-3 with TRBJ1-3, with D unclear. The germline V gene encodes CDR1 SGHTA and CDR2 FQGTGA. The CDR3 is 13 residues long. Trimming stripped 0 bases from V and 2 bases from J, with 2 bases between. The CDR3 reads CASSLTAGNTIYF. DNA of the CDR3: TGTGCCAGCAGCTTAACCGCTGGAAACACCATATATTTT.

The chain combines TRBV5-5 with TRBJ2-7; a weak D match, TRBD2 (6 bases). Deletions cut 4 bases from V and 2 bases from J, with 13 bases between. Germline V gives CDR1 SGHKS, CDR2 YYEKEE (reference sequence). The CDR3 is made up of 14 amino acids. CDR3 residues: CASSPTSTTYEQYF. The CDR3 bases are TGTGCCAGCAGCCCAACTAGCACTACCTACGAGCAGTACTTC.

The CDR3 region is CASSIEGGGIQHF. For the CDR3, the DNA is TGTGCCAGTAGTATAGAAGGCGGCGGGATTCAGCATTTT. This chain connects TRBV19 to TRBJ1-5, with D unresolved. This CDR3 has 13 amino acids. Germline V gene lookup returns CDR1 LNHDA and CDR2 SQIVND (reference sequence). The V and J ends lost 0 bases and 13 bases respectively, with 13 bases between them.

The chain recombines TRBV5-1 with TRBJ2-6, with 8 positions matching TRBD1. Germline trimming cut 6 bases from V and 0 bases from J; bases unmatched to any gene: 11. In germline, CDR1 is SGHRS, CDR2 YFSETQ. The CDR3 has 18 residues. The DNA of the CDR3 is TGCGCCAGCACCCTTGGACAGGGACGATCCTCTGGGGCCAACGTCCTGACTTTC. This gives the protein CASTLGQGRSSGANVLTF.

V is TRBV6-2 or TRBV6-3 and J is TRBJ1-1; D uncertain. The CDR3 is made up of 20 amino acids. Trimming removed 2 bases at V and 1 base at J, with 26 bases between. Per the germline V gene, CDR1 is MNHEY and CDR2 is SVGEGT. The CDR3 region is CASSYAPWGGPLYGNTEAFF. The CDR3 coding sequence is TGTGCCAGCAGTTACGCCCCTTGGGGAGGGCCCCTTTACGGGAACACTGAAGCTTTCTTT.

The rearrangement joins TRBV9 to TRBJ2-2; 10 nucleotides line up with TRBD1. V was clipped by 3 bases and J by 6 bases; unmatched bases: 8. The CDR3 sequence is 16 residues long. CDR1 and CDR2 from the germline V gene are SGDLS and YYNGEE. The CDR3 here is CASSGSTGGFAGELFF. In DNA form, the CDR3 reads TGTGCCAGCAGCGGATCGACAGGGGGCTTCGCCGGGGAGCTGTTTTTT.

V usage is TRBV7-9 and J usage is TRBJ2-7, with 8 bases lining up with TRBD2. Germline CDR1 SEHNR, CDR2 FQNEAQ (reference sequence). Trimming cost V 3 bases and J 2 bases; bases outside gene matches: 6. The CDR3 spans 15 residues. DNA for the CDR3: TGTGCCAGCAGCTTTAGCGGGGCCGGGCCCTACGAGCAGTACTTC. The encoded protein is CASSFSGAGPYEQYF. Full variable domain (missing parts from reference TRBV7-9 and TRBJ2-7): DTGVSQNPRHKITKRGQNVTFRCDPISEHNRLYWYRQTLGQGPEFLTYFQNEAQLEKSRLLSDRFSAERPKGSFSTLEIQRTEQGDSAMYLCASSFSGAGPYEQYFGPGTRLTVT.

The chain recombines TRBV11-2 with TRBJ2-7; 8 bases line up with TRBD2. The germline gives CDR1 SGHAT, CDR2 FQNNGV. CDR3 length: 12 residues. Trimming removed 5 bases from V and 9 bases from J; junction bases left unmatched: 6. CDR3 nucleotide sequence: TGTGCCAGCAGCCGGGGGGGCGTTTGGCAGTACTTC. Translated, it gives CASSRGGVWQYF. The whole variable domain, filled in from reference TRBV11-2 and TRBJ2-7, reads EAGVAQSPRYKIIEKRQSVAFWCNPISGHATLYWYQQILGQGPKLLIQFQNNGVVDDSQLPKDRFSAERLKGVDSTLKIQPAKLEDSAVYLCASSRGGVWQYFGPGTRLTVT.

The J gene is TRBJ2-1, the V gene TRBV4-3, with a tentative D call TRBD2 (6 bases). V lost 0 bases to trimming and J lost 4 bases, with 13 bases between them. The CDR3 is 16 residues long. CDR1 and CDR2 from the germline V gene are LGHNA and YSLEER. The CDR3 region has the DNA TGCGCCAGCAGCCAAGATCCGGACTATGGGTACAATGAGCAGTTCTTC. Its translation is CASSQDPDYGYNEQFF.

This clone was seen only once. J is TRBJ1-2 and V is TRBV29-1, with TRBD1 matching 10 bases. The CDR3 has 13 residues. Looked up from germline, CDR1 is SQVTM and CDR2 is ANQGSEA. After removal of 7 bases from V and 7 bases from J, the junction contained 9 bases not matched to a gene. CDR3 coding DNA: TGCAGCGCTGGGGACAGGGGATCGGGTGGCTACACCTTC. Translated, it gives CSAGDRGSGGYTF.

V and J are TRBV5-1 and TRBJ2-2; TRBD1 might be the D (6 bases). Germline V gene data show CDR1 as SGHRS and CDR2 as YFSETQ. V was trimmed by 2 bases and J by 4 bases, leaving 9 bases between them. There are 14 residues in the CDR3. Written as DNA, the CDR3 is TGCGCCAGCAGCTTCGGACAGACCACCGGGGAGCTGTTTTTT. Amino acid sequence: CASSFGQTTGELFF.

V gene TRBV5-6 combines with J gene TRBJ1-1, with D unresolved. The germline CDR1 and CDR2 sequences are SGHDT and YYEEEE. Trimming took 4 bases from V and 11 from J, leaving 21 bases between them. The CDR3 runs 14 residues. CDR3 nucleotides: TGTGCCAGCAGCGGAGGAATACTCCAGAAAGGGGCTTTCTTT. The encoded protein is CASSGGILQKGAFF.

The gene calls are TRBV12-3 or TRBV12-4 and TRBJ1-2; D unclear. The CDR3 is 12 amino acids. The V and J ends lost 6 bases and 4 bases respectively, with 9 bases between them. The CDR3 loop is CASSPEGYGYTF. CDR3 coding DNA: TGTGCCAGCAGCCCGGAGGGCTATGGCTACACCTTC.

This clone was counted between two and nine times. This chain links TRBV4-1 with TRBJ1-4; D call uncertain. From germline, CDR1 is MGHRA and CDR2 YSYEKL. V was clipped by 1 base and J by 7 bases, with 13 bases between them. The CDR3 consists of 15 residues. In nucleotides, the CDR3 is TGCGCCAGCAGCCAAGGGAGTCAGAGGTTTGAAAAACTGTTTTTT. Protein product: CASSQGSQRFEKLFF.

The V call is TRBV15, the J call TRBJ2-3, with no clear D. The CDR3 is made up of 16 amino acids. Trimming cost V 0 bases and J 1 base, with 11 bases left between them. Germline loops: CDR1 LNHNV, CDR2 YYDKDF (reference sequence). The CDR3 loop reads CATSRDPVLGTDTQYF. CDR3 in DNA: TGTGCCACCAGCAGAGATCCGGTTCTGGGCACAGATACGCAGTATTTT.

The CDR3 region is CASSLAGLAGGPGTQYF. In DNA, the CDR3 is TGTGCCAGCAGCTTAGCGGGTCTAGCGGGGGGGCCGGGGACCCAGTACTTC. The chain recombines TRBV7-2 with TRBJ2-5, with 12 positions matching TRBD2. Germline CDR1 reads SGHTA; CDR2 reads FQGNSA. The V gene end was trimmed by 0 bases and the J gene end by 7 bases; junction bases not matched to a gene: 9. The CDR3 consists of 17 residues.

The chain employs TRBV5-6 and TRBJ1-5; 10 bases line up with TRBD1. The V gene's germline CDR1 is SGHDT and CDR2 YYEEEE. The length of the CDR3 is 16 residues. Trimming removed 0 bases from V and 4 bases from J; junction bases left unmatched: 4. The CDR3 DNA follows: TGTGCCAGCAGCTTGGCAGGACAGGGGGGGAATCAGCCCCAGCATTTT. Encoded protein: CASSLAGQGGNQPQHF.

The rearrangement joins TRBV7-9 to TRBJ2-3; D not resolved. The CDR3 covers 11 residues. V lost 5 bases and J 6 bases, leaving 6 bases between the germline ends. CDR1 SEHNR and CDR2 FQNEAQ come from the germline V gene (reference sequence). This chain's CDR3 is CASSPQDTQYF. In nucleotides, the CDR3 is TGTGCCAGCAGCCCACAGGATACGCAGTATTTT.

The chain has TRBV12-3 or TRBV12-4 and TRBJ1-1; a possible D gene is TRBD1 (6 bases). Trimming removed 6 bases at V and 1 base at J, with 9 bases between. CDR3 size: 13 residues. For the CDR3, the DNA is TGTGCCAGCAGACTGACAGGGAACACTGAAGCTTTCTTT. This sequence encodes CASRLTGNTEAFF.

The rearrangement links TRBV4-2 to TRBJ2-1; possible D gene TRBD2, 5 bases. Germline values: CDR1 LGHNA, CDR2 YNFKEQ. Trimming removed 0 bases from V and 7 bases from J, with 16 bases in between. CDR3 length equals 16 residues. CDR3 sequence reads: CASSQDLQVRGNEQFF. The CDR3 region has the DNA TGTGCCAGCAGCCAAGATCTGCAGGTCAGAGGGAATGAGCAGTTCTTC.

This sequence joins TRBV7-2 and TRBJ2-7; 12 positions match TRBD2. CDR3 size: 15 residues. J gave up 6 bases and V 1 base, and 4 bases lay outside the gene matches. Germline values: CDR1 SGHTA, CDR2 FQGNSA. The CDR3 region is CASSLGTSGTTEQYF. The CDR3 bases are TGTGCCAGCAGCTTAGGGACTAGCGGGACGACCGAGCAGTACTTC.

The chain links TRBV12-3 or TRBV12-4 to TRBJ1-1; tentative D call: TRBD1 (5 bases). The CDR3 sequence is 12 residues long. V was pared by 6 bases and J by 11 bases, with 16 bases between. The CDR3 DNA reads TGTGCCAGCAGCCTGGTGGGGGGTCGGGCTTTCTTT. Translating gives CASSLVGGRAFF.

The rearrangement links TRBV5-1 to TRBJ2-1, with D possibly TRBD2 on 6 matching bases. The V gene lost 4 bases and the J gene lost 6 bases, with 20 bases spanning the gap. This CDR3 region has 16 residues. The germline V gene has CDR1 SGHRS and CDR2 YFSETQ. The CDR3 DNA sequence: TGCGCCAGCAGCCCCAGAGTTGGGCGGGGCGCCAATGAGCAGTTCTTC. Its protein is CASSPRVGRGANEQFF.